Listed here are 10 T cell receptor beta chains from one sample, sequenced in a study of shared clonotypes between healthy human individuals. The method was immunoSEQ multiplex PCR; TCRdb's version includes in-frame clones alone and lacks a portion of them. The top ten hold 0.14% of the sample, which has about 2,500,000 clones, about 92% seen once. Material: naive CD4+ T cells sorted from blood. Subset reported: CD45RA+ positively selected. The source is a man aged 18-30 years in good health.

This clone showed up just a few times. This specimen includes other DNA sequences encoding the same CDR3. The rearrangement uses TRBV6-5 and TRBJ1-1, with a tentative D call TRBD1 (5 bases). Trimming took off 2 bases at V and 0 bases at J, with 7 bases between the two ends. Germline CDR1 and CDR2: MNHEY and SVGAGI. CDR3 size: 14 residues. CDR3 sequence (DNA): TGTGCCAGCAGTTACGACAGATTGAACACTGAAGCTTTCTTT. This gives the protein CASSYDRLNTEAFF.

The chain employs TRBV30 and TRBJ2-5, with D perhaps TRBD1 or TRBD2 (6 bases each). The CDR3 loop spans 14 amino acids. V was trimmed by 7 bases and J by 4 bases, leaving 19 bases between them. Germline V lookup: CDR1 GTSNPN, CDR2 SVGIG (reference sequence). The CDR3 DNA reads TGTGCCTTGATCAAGGGGGGACCCGGAGAGACCCAGTACTTC. Its protein is CALIKGGPGETQYF.

The chain couples TRBV18 to TRBJ2-3, with 9 bases lining up with TRBD1. CDR3 length: 16 residues. Trimming cost V 4 bases and J 0 bases; bases outside gene matches: 5. Germline V CDR1 and CDR2: KGHSH, LQKENI. DNA for the CDR3: TGTGCCAGCTCACTAGCCGGGACAGGGAGCACAGATACGCAGTATTTT. Translating it yields CASSLAGTGSTDTQYF. Combining the CDR3 with reference TRBV18 and TRBJ2-3 gives the whole variable domain NAGVMQNPRHLVRRRGQEARLRCSPMKGHSHVYWYRQLPEEGLKFMVYLQKENIIDESGMPKERFSAEFPKEGPSILRIQQVVRGDSAAYFCASSLAGTGSTDTQYFGPGTRLTVL.

The chain has TRBV4-1 and TRBJ1-5, with D maybe TRBD1 (5 bases). The CDR3 loop spans 14 amino acids. Trimming pared 4 bases from V and 5 bases from J, leaving 12 bases between. Per germline, CDR1 MGHRA and CDR2 YSYEKL. This CDR3 reads CASSRLGGDQPQHF. The CDR3 nucleotides read TGCGCCAGCAGCCGACTTGGGGGGGATCAGCCCCAGCATTTT.

The genes are TRBV28 and TRBJ2-7; 8 bases line up with TRBD1. The J segment lost 5 bases and the V segment lost 3 bases, leaving 12 bases of the junction unmatched. This CDR3 is 16 amino acids long. Germline CDR1 reads MDHEN; CDR2 reads SYDVKM. The CDR3, as DNA: TGTGCCAGCAGTTTGGGCAGGGGGCTCCGGGAAGACGAGCAGTACTTC. Translated, it gives CASSLGRGLREDEQYF.

The chain has TRBV6-5 and TRBJ2-5; D gene ambiguous. The DNA end lines up better with TRBJ2-7; the J call may be wrong. CDR3 length: 14 residues. The germline gives CDR1 MNHEY, CDR2 SVGAGI. CDR3 residues: CASSYSSRAYEQYF. The CDR3 coding sequence is TGTGCCAGCAGTTACTCGAGTCGTGCCTACGAGCAGTACTTC.

The V call is TRBV2, the J call TRBJ1-5; D unresolved. Trimming took 6 bases from V and 3 from J, leaving 9 bases between them. The CDR3 runs 13 residues. Germline CDR1 is SNHLY and CDR2 is FYNNEI. The CDR3 loop is CASRRTVNQPQHF. CDR3 DNA: TGTGCCAGCAGACGGACCGTCAATCAGCCCCAGCATTTT.

The rearrangement links TRBV19 to TRBJ1-5; possible D gene TRBD1, 5 bases. Germline-derived CDR1 and CDR2 are LNHDA and SQIVND (reference sequence). The V end lost 7 bases, the J end lost 4 bases, and 17 bases lay between the germline ends. The CDR3 has 15 amino acids. CDR3 in DNA: TGTGCCAGTACCTCCCTGGGGGGTTTTAATCAGCCCCAGCATTTT. Its translation: CASTSLGGFNQPQHF.

The chain combines TRBV18 with TRBJ1-1; 10 nucleotides align to TRBD1. J lost 2 bases, V lost 7 bases, and 4 bases had no gene match. The CDR3 spans 14 residues. CDR1 is KGHSH and CDR2 is LQKENI in the germline V gene. CDR3 amino acids: CASLRQGANTEAFF. For the CDR3, the DNA is TGTGCCAGCTTAAGACAGGGGGCAAACACTGAAGCTTTCTTT.

The chain has TRBV18 and TRBJ2-5, with TRBD2 matching 7 bases. The germline CDR1 and CDR2 sequences are KGHSH and LQKENI. The CDR3 consists of 14 residues. V dropped 6 bases and J dropped 2; count of bases not matched to a gene: 6. DNA of the CDR3: TGTGCCAGCTCTCTGAGCGGGATACAAGAGACCCAGTACTTC. Its protein is CASSLSGIQETQYF.